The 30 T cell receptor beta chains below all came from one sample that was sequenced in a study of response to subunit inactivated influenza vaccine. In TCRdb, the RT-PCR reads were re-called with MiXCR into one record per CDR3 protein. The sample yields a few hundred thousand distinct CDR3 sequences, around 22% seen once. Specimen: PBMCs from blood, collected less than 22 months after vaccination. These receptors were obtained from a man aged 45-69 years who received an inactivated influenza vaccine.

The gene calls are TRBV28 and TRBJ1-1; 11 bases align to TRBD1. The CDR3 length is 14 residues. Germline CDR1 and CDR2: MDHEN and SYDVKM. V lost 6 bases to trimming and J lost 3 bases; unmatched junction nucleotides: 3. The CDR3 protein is CASSQGQGDTEAFF. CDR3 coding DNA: TGTGCCAGCAGCCAGGGACAGGGGGACACTGAAGCTTTCTTT.

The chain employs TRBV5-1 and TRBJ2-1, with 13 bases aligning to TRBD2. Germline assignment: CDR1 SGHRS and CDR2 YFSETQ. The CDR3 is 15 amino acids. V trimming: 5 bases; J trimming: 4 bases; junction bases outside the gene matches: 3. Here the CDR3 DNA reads TGCGCCAGCAGGCCGGGACTAGCGGGATACAATGAGCAGTTCTTC. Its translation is CASRPGLAGYNEQFF.

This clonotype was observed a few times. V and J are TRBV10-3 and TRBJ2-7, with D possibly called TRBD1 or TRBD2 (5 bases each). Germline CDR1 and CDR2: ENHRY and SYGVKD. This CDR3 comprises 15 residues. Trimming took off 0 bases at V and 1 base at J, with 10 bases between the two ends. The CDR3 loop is CAISESGDVSYEQYF. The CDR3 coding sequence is TGTGCCATCAGTGAGTCGGGGGATGTTTCCTACGAGCAGTACTTC.

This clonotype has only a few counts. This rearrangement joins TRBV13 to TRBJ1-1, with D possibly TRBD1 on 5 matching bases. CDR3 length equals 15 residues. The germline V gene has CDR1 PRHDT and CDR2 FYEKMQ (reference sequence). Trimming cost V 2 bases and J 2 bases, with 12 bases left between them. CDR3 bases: TGTGCCAGCAGCTTACGACGGGGCGATAACACTGAAGCTTTCTTT. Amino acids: CASSLRRGDNTEAFF.

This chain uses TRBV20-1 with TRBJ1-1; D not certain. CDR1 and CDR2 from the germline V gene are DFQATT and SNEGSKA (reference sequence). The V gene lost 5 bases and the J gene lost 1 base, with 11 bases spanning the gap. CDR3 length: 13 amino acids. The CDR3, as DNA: TGCAGTGCTCCCACCCTGGGGAACACTGAAGCTTTCTTT. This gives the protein CSAPTLGNTEAFF.

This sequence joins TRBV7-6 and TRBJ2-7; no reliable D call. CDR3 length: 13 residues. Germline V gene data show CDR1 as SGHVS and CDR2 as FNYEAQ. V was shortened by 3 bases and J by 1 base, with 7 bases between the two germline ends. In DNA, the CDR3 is TGTGCCAGCAGCTTTACAGATTCCTACGAGCAGTACTTC. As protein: CASSFTDSYEQYF.

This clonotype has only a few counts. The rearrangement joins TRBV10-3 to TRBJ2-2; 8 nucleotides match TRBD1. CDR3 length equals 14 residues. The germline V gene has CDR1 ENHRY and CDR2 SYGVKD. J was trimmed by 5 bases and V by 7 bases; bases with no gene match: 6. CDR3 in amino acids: CAIKFGQGTGELFF. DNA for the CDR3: TGTGCCATCAAATTCGGACAGGGTACCGGGGAGCTGTTTTTT.

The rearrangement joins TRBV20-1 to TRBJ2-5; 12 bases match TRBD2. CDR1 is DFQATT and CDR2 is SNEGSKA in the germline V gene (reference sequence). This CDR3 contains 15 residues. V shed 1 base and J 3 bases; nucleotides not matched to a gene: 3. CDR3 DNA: TGCAGTGCTAGAGCCCCTAGCGGGGGGGAAGAGACCCAGTACTTC. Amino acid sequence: CSARAPSGGEETQYF.

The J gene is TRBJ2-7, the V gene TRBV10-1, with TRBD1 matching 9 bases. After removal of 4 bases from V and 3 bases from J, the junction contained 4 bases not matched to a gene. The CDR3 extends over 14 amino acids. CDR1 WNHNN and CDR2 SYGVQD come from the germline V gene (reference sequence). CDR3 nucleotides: TGCGCCAGCAGTGCCGGACAGGGGAGCTACGAGCAGTACTTC. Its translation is CASSAGQGSYEQYF.

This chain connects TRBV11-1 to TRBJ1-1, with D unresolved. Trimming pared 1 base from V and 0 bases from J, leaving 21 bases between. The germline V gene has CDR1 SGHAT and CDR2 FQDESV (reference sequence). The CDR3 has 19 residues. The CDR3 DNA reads TGTGCCAGCAGCTTAGTGTTGCTTGTCGTGCCCCGGCTGAACACTGAAGCTTTCTTT. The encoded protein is CASSLVLLVVPRLNTEAFF.

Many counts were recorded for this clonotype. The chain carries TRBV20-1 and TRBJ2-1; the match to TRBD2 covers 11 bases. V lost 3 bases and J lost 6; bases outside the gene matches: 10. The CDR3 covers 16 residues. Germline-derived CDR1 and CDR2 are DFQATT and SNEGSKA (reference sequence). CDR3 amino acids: CSASGQLAGVPNEQFF. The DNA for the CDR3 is TGCAGTGCTAGCGGGCAACTAGCGGGAGTTCCCAATGAGCAGTTCTTC.

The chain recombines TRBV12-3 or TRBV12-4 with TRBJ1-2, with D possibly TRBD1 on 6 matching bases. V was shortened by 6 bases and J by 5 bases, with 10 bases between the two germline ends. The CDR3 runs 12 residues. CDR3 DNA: TGTGCCAGCAGCGAGGACAGTTATGGCTACACCTTC. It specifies CASSEDSYGYTF.

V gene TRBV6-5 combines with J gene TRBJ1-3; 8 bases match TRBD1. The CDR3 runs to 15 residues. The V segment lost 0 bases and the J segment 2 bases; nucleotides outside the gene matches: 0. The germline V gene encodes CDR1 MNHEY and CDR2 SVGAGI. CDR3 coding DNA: TGTGCCAGCAGTTACTCGACAGGGGCTGGAAACACCATATATTTT. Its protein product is CASSYSTGAGNTIYF.

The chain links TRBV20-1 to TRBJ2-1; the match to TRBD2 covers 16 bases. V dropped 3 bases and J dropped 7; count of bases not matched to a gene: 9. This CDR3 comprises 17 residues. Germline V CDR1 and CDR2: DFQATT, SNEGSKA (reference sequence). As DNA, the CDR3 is TGCAGTGCTAGGGCCGGGACTAGCGGGGGGGCCCGAAATGAGCAGTTCTTC. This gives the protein CSARAGTSGGARNEQFF.

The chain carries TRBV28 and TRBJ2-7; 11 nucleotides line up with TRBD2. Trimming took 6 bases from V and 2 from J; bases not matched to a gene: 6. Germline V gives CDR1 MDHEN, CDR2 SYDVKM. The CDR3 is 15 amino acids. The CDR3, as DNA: TGTGCCAGCAGCCCTACTAGCGGGGGAACCTACGAGCAGTACTTC. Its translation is CASSPTSGGTYEQYF.

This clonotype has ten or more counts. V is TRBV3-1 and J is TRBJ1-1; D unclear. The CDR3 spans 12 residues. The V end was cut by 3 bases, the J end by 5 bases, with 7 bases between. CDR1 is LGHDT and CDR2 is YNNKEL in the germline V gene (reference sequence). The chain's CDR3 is CASSQYGTEAFF. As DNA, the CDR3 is TGTGCCAGCAGCCAGTACGGGACTGAAGCTTTCTTT.

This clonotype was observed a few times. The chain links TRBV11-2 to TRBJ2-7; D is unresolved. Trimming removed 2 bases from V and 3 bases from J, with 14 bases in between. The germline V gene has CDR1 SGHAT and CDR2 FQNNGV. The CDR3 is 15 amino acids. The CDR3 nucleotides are TGTGCCAGCAGCTTATCTTACGGTATCGACTACGAGCAGTACTTC. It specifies CASSLSYGIDYEQYF.

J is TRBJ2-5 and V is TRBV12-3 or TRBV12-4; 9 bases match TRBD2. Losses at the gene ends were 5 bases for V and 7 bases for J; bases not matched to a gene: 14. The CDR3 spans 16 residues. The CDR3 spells CASSQPSGTSSGTQYF. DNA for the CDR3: TGTGCCAGCAGTCAACCCTCCGGGACTAGCAGCGGGACCCAGTACTTC.

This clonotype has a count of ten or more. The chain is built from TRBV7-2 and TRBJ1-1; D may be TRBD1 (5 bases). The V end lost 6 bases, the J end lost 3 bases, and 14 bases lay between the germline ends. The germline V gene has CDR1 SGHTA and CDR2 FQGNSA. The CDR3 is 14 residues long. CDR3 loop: CASRPGPGDTEAFF. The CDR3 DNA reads TGTGCCAGCAGGCCCGGACCGGGGGACACTGAAGCTTTCTTT.

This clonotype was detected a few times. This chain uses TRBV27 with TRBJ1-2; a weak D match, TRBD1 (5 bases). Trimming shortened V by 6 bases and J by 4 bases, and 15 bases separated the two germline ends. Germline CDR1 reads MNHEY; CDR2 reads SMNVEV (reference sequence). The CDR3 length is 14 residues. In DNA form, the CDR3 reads TGTGCCAGCAGCTCCTCAGCCGGGACCTATGGCTACACCTTC. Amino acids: CASSSSAGTYGYTF.

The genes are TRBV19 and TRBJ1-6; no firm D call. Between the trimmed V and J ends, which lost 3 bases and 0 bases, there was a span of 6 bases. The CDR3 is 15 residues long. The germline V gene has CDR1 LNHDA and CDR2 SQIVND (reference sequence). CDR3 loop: CASSMMTSYNSPLHF. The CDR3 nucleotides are TGTGCCAGTAGTATGATGACCTCCTATAATTCACCCCTCCACTTT.

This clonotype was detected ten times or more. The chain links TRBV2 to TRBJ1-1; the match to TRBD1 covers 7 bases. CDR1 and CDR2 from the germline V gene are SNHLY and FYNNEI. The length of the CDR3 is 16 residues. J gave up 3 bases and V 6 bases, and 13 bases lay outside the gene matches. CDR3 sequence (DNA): TGTGCCAGCAGACCGACATTTTTAACAGGGGACACTGAAGCTTTCTTT. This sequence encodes CASRPTFLTGDTEAFF.

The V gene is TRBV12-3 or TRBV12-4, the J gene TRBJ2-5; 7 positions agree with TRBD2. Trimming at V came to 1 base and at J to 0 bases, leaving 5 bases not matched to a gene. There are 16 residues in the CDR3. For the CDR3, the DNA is TGTGCCAGCAGTTTAGTGTCTAGCGGAGACCAAGAGACCCAGTACTTC. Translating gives CASSLVSSGDQETQYF.

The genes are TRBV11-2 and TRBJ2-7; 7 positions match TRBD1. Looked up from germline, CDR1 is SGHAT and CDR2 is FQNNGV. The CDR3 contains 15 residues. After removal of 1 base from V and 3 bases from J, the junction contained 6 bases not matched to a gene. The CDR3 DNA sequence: TGTGCCAGCAGCTTAGGAGGGGGCCGATTCTACGAGCAGTACTTC. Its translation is CASSLGGGRFYEQYF. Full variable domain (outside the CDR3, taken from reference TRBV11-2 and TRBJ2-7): EAGVAQSPRYKIIEKRQSVAFWCNPISGHATLYWYQQILGQGPKLLIQFQNNGVVDDSQLPKDRFSAERLKGVDSTLKIQPAKLEDSAVYLCASSLGGGRFYEQYFGPGTRLTVT.

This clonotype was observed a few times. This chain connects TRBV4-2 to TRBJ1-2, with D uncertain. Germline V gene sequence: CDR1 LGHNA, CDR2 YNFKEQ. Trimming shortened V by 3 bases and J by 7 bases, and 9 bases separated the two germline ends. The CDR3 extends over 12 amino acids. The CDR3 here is CASSQGEVGYTF. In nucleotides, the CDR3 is TGTGCCAGCAGCCAGGGTGAGGTTGGCTACACCTTC.

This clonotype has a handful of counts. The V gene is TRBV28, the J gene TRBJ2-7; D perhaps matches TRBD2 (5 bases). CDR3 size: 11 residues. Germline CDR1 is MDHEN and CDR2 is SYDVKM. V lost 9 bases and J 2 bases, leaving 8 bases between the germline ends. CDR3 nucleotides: TGTGCCAGTACCGGGACCTACGAGCAGTACTTC. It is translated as CASTGTYEQYF. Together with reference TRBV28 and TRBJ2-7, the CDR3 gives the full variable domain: DVKVTQSSRYLVKRTGEKVFLECVQDMDHENMFWYRQDPGLGLRLIYFSYDVKMKEKGDIPEGYSVSREKKERFSLILESASTNQTSMYLCASTGTYEQYFGPGTRLTVT.

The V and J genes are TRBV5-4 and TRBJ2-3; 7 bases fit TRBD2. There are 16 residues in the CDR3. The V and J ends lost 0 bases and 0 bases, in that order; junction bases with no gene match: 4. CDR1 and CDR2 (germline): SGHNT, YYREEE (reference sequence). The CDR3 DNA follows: TGTGCCAGCAGCTTGGCTAGCGGACAAAGCACAGATACGCAGTATTTT. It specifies CASSLASGQSTDTQYF.

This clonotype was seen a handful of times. The CDR3 coding sequence is TGTGCCAGCAGCCGCGCGGGCAGGGGGGGGGAGACCTACAATGAGCAGTTCTTC. Translating it yields CASSRAGRGGETYNEQFF. This chain connects TRBV4-2 to TRBJ2-1; D may be TRBD1 or TRBD2 (7 bases each). The CDR3 is made up of 18 amino acids. Per the germline V gene, CDR1 is LGHNA and CDR2 is YNFKEQ. Trimming cost V 4 bases and J 2 bases, with 21 bases left between them.

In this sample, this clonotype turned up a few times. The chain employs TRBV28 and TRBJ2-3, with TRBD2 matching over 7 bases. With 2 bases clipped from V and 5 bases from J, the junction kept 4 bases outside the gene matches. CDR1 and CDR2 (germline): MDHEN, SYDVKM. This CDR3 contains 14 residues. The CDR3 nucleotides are TGTGCCAGCAGTTTAGCGGGAGCAGGAGATACGCAGTATTTT. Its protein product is CASSLAGAGDTQYF.

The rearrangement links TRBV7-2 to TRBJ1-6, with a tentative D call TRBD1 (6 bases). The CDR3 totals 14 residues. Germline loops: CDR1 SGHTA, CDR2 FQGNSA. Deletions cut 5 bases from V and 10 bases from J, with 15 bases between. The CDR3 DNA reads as TGTGCCAGCAGCGAAGGGGGGGTGAGATCACCCCTCCACTTT. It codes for CASSEGGVRSPLHF.